The text below deals with one TCR beta chain. Unique molecular identifiers were incorporated into the prepared TCRbeta library. Via MiXCR, TCRdb re-called the PCR reads, giving one row per CDR3 protein. This sample carries 450,000 to 600,000 distinct CDR3 sequences, around a third of them seen once, and the ten largest clones take 2% to 3%. The data belong to a study of T-cell reconstitution after alpha-beta-depleted transplantation in children. The material was PBMCs from the stem cell graft donor, obtained from the stem cell graft. This TCR came from a human donor who donated a stem cell graft to a child with aplastic anemia.

The CDR3 loop reads CASSQRTSGRAHEQFF. CDR3 sequence (DNA): TGTGCCAGCAGCCAGAGGACTAGCGGGAGGGCTCATGAGCAGTTCTTC. The rearrangement links TRBV6-2 or TRBV6-3 to TRBJ2-1, with 15 bases fitting TRBD2. Germline CDR1 MNHEY, CDR2 SVGEGT. Trimming at V came to 6 bases and at J to 8 bases, leaving 8 bases not matched to a gene. This CDR3 comprises 16 residues.